The 20 T cell receptor beta chains below were found in one sample sequenced in a study of T cell clonality in common variable immunodeficiency. Clones were sequenced by immunoSEQ multiplex PCR, and TCRdb holds only the in-frame ones, with some missing. The sample yields about 35,000 clones, without any singletons. Sequencing input: peripheral blood mononuclear cells. These receptors were collected from a person between 18 and 75 years old in good health.

This clone has at least ten counts. The missing CDR3 end, 3 residues past where the read stops, is filled in from the germline J gene. This chain joins TRBV5-1 and TRBJ1-1, with 7 bases identical to TRBD1. The CDR3 spans 14 residues. Germline V gene lookup returns CDR1 SGHRS and CDR2 YFSETQ. V lost 0 bases and J lost 5; bases outside the gene matches: 4. The CDR3 bases that were read are TGCGCCAGCAGCTTGGCCGCGACAGGGACTGAA. Translation: CASSLAATGTE. The complete CDR3 reads CASSLAATGTEAFF. Based on the CDR3 plus reference TRBV5-1 and TRBJ1-1, the full variable domain is KAGVTQTPRYLIKTRGQQVTLSCSPISGHRSVSWYQQTPGQGLQFLFEYFSETQRNKGNFPGRFSGRQFSNSRSEMNVSTLELGDSALYLCASSLAATGTEAFFGQGTRLTVV.

Notes on this clone: This may be a read error: a much more frequent sequence differs by one nucleotide. The CDR3 end is not reached by the read, which stops 3 residues before it; the germline J gene fills it in. This sample also contains other DNA sequences that code for the same CDR3. J is TRBJ2-3 and V is TRBV30; TRBD1 matches at 7 bases. Germline values: CDR1 GTSNPN, CDR2 SVGIG (reference sequence). This CDR3 has 13 amino acids. Incomplete CDR3 DNA: TGCGCCTGGAGTCCGACAGGGAATCAGCCG. This encodes CAWSPTGNQP. The whole CDR3 reads CAWSPTGNQPQYF.

Many counts were recorded for this clone. CDR3 DNA, as far as it was read: TGTGCCAGCAGCTCCGGGACTAGCGGGACCTACGAG. Translated, it gives CASSSGTSGTYE. The CDR3 in full is CASSSGTSGTYEQYF. This chain uses TRBV5-6 with TRBJ2-7, with TRBD2 matching 13 bases. The read finishes 3 residues shy of the CDR3 end, and the germline J gene is used to complete it. This CDR3 comprises 15 residues. Germline CDR1 is SGHDT and CDR2 is YYEEEE. V shed 3 bases and J 2 bases; nucleotides not matched to a gene: 2.

In this sample, this clone turned up many times. Read coverage stops 3 residues before the CDR3 terminus; the germline J gene supplies the remainder. The gene calls are TRBV18 and TRBJ1-1, with TRBD1 matching over 7 bases. Looked up from germline, CDR1 is KGHSH and CDR2 is LQKENI. The trim removed 1 base at V and 7 bases at J, leaving 0 bases unmatched. The CDR3 is 12 residues long. The CDR3 bases that were read are TGTGCCAGCTCACCACGGGACAGTGAA. Its protein is CASSPRDSE. The CDR3, in full, reads CASSPRDSEAFF. The whole variable domain, remainder taken from reference TRBV18 and TRBJ1-1, is NAGVMQNPRHLVRRRGQEARLRCSPMKGHSHVYWYRQLPEEGLKFMVYLQKENIIDESGMPKERFSAEFPKEGPSILRIQQVVRGDSAAYFCASSPRDSEAFFGQGTRLTVV.

Comments on this clone: One base away lies a much larger clone, so this may be a sequencing read error. The CDR3 goes on 3 residues after the read ends, and that part is filled in from the germline J gene. The gene calls are TRBV23-1 and TRBJ1-4, with a weak D call TRBD1 (5 bases). TRBV23-1 is assigned to the ORF class and has an uncertain function. This CDR3 has 22 residues. The CDR3 protein is CASSPAGGSSDDHLSGANVLFF. The CDR3 DNA, read in part, is TGCGCCAGCAGTCCTGCGGGGGGGAGTTCTGACGACCATCTCTCTGGGGCCAACGTA.

This clone has more than one count but fewer than ten. The read is 3 residues too short to cover the CDR3 end, so that end is filled in from the germline J gene. The chain has TRBV7-8 and TRBJ2-2; tentative D call: TRBD1 (5 bases). Trimming removed 0 bases from V and 3 bases from J, with 8 bases in between. The CDR3 contains 15 residues. Per the germline V gene, CDR1 is SGHVS and CDR2 is FQNEAQ. The CDR3 spells CASSLAGRDTGELFF. Incomplete CDR3 DNA: TGTGCCAGCAGCTTAGCGGGGCGAGACACCGGGGAG.

There are many counts of this clone. The read ends 3 residues before the CDR3 terminus; that terminus is restored from the germline J gene. This rearrangement joins TRBV28 to TRBJ2-7, with 7 bases lining up with TRBD1. Looked up from germline, CDR1 is MDHEN and CDR2 is SYDVKM. This CDR3 region has 14 residues. V gave up 5 bases and J gave up 4 bases; unmatched junction bases: 8. The sequenced CDR3 bases are TGTGCCAGCAGTCGACCGGACAGGAGGTACGAG. Protein: CASSRPDRRYE. The entire CDR3 sequence reads CASSRPDRRYEQYF. The full variable domain, rest sourced from reference TRBV28 and TRBJ2-7, is DVKVTQSSRYLVKRTGEKVFLECVQDMDHENMFWYRQDPGLGLRLIYFSYDVKMKEKGDIPEGYSVSREKKERFSLILESASTNQTSMYLCASSRPDRRYEQYFGPGTRLTVT.

Of note for this clone: The sequence runs out 3 residues before the end of the CDR3; the remainder is reconstructed from the germline J gene. This chain connects TRBV30 to TRBJ2-4; possibly TRBD2 for D (7 bases). This CDR3 is built from 13 residues. Germline loops: CDR1 GTSNPN, CDR2 SVGIG (reference sequence). CDR3 in amino acids: CAWGHMGGPGQYF. CDR3 DNA, as far as it was read: TGTGCCTGGGGCCATATGGGGGGGCCTGGT.

This clone was detected ten times or more. The read stops 3 residues short of the end of the CDR3; the missing end is completed from the germline J gene. The chain employs TRBV20-1 and TRBJ2-1; D perhaps matches TRBD1 (8 bases). V gave up 6 bases and J gave up 6 bases, with 15 bases separating them. Germline V lookup: CDR1 DFQATT, CDR2 SNEGSKA (reference sequence). The CDR3 contains 13 residues. The CDR3 DNA, read in part, is TGCAGTGCCAACAGGGGGGGCGTCAATGAG. Translated, it gives CSANRGGVNE. The CDR3 reads in full as CSANRGGVNEQFF.

This clone was recorded at least ten times. The CDR3 end is not reached by the read, which stops 3 residues before it; the germline J gene fills it in. The chain employs TRBV2 and TRBJ2-5; D call uncertain. Germline CDR1 is SNHLY and CDR2 is FYNNEI. The ends were cut back, 6 bases at V and 5 bases at J, with 4 bases in the middle. The CDR3 has 10 amino acids. The DNA read from the CDR3 is TGTGCCAGCAGAGCGGAGACC. Residues: CASRAET. The full CDR3 is CASRAETQYF.

This clone was picked up a small number of times. With the read ending 3 residues before the CDR3 end, the germline J gene is used to fill in that end. This chain uses TRBV2 with TRBJ1-1, with 9 positions matching TRBD1. The CDR3 contains 14 residues. V lost 7 bases, J lost 4 bases, and 7 bases stayed unmatched. Germline values: CDR1 SNHLY, CDR2 FYNNEI. The part of the CDR3 DNA that was read is TGTGCCAGCAACACAGGGGGCACGGGCACTGAA. It specifies CASNTGGTGTE. The whole CDR3 sequence is CASNTGGTGTEAFF.

This clone appeared a few times. The covered CDR3 bases are TGTGCCAGCAGCCCCGACCTCACAGATACC. Translating gives CASSPDLTDT. The CDR3 in its entirety is CASSPDLTDTQYF. The chain uses TRBV7-3 and TRBJ2-5; D is uncertain. Coverage ceases 3 residues before the CDR3 finishes, and the germline J gene fills in the end. The CDR3 runs 13 residues. The V gene's germline CDR1 is SGHTA and CDR2 FQGTGA.

Worth noting for this clone: The read terminates 3 residues before the CDR3 end, so the remaining end is supplied by the germline J gene. This chain uses TRBV18 with TRBJ1-2, with D perhaps TRBD1 (6 bases). The CDR3 loop spans 18 amino acids. CDR1 and CDR2 from the germline V gene are KGHSH and LQKENI. This chain's CDR3 is CASSPTGLASGEYNDYTF. The DNA read from the CDR3 is TGTGCCAGCTCACCTACAGGGTTGGCTAGCGGGGAATACAATGAC.

This clone was seen ten or more times. The sequenced fragment ends 3 residues before the CDR3 boundary, so the rest is inferred from the germline J gene. The rearrangement links TRBV15 to TRBJ2-3; D possibly corresponds to TRBD2 (6 bases). CDR1 is LNHNV, CDR2 YYDKDF, per germline (reference sequence). Trimming removed 0 bases from V and 0 bases from J, with 19 bases in between. This CDR3 has 19 residues. The chain's CDR3 is CATSRDRRRGEASTDTQYF. The CDR3 bases that were read are TGTGCCACCAGCAGAGATAGGAGGCGGGGCGAAGCTAGCACAGATACG.

In this sample, this clone turned up many times. Coverage ceases 3 residues before the CDR3 finishes, and the germline J gene fills in the end. The chain uses TRBV11-3 and TRBJ2-5, with TRBD1 identical over 8 bases. The V segment lost 2 bases and the J segment 1 base; nucleotides outside the gene matches: 0. The CDR3 totals 14 residues. From germline, CDR1 is SGHNT and CDR2 YENEEA. CDR3 DNA, as far as it was read: TGTGCCAGCAGCTTAACAGGGGGCCAAGAGACC. Translation gives CASSLTGGQET. The full CDR3 protein reads CASSLTGGQETQYF.

This clone was found many times. The read finishes 3 residues shy of the CDR3 end, and the germline J gene is used to complete it. The gene calls are TRBV6-2 or TRBV6-3 and TRBJ2-7, with a weak D call TRBD1 (5 bases). This CDR3 has 16 residues. Trimming left V 0 bases short and J 2 bases short, with 14 bases between. The V gene's germline CDR1 is MNHEY and CDR2 SVGEGT. CDR3 bases read: TGTGCCAGCAGTTACTCTAAGTTAGACAGCACCTACGAG. Translation gives CASSYSKLDSTYE. The full-length CDR3 reads as CASSYSKLDSTYEQYF.

At least ten counts were recorded for this clone. The read finishes 3 residues shy of the CDR3 end, and the germline J gene is used to complete it. The chain has TRBV5-1 and TRBJ1-2, with 7 bases aligning to TRBD1. V gave up 7 bases and J gave up 6 bases; unmatched junction bases: 12. The CDR3 consists of 14 residues. Germline assignment: CDR1 SGHRS and CDR2 YFSETQ. This CDR3 reads CASEAGRGVDGYTF. CDR3 DNA, as far as it was read: TGCGCCAGCGAAGCGGGCAGGGGGGTCGATGGC.

This clone showed up many times. Coverage ceases 3 residues before the CDR3 finishes, and the germline J gene fills in the end. The rearrangement links TRBV7-9 to TRBJ1-2; possibly TRBD1 for D (5 bases). Germline lookup yields CDR1 SEHNR and CDR2 FQNEAQ (reference sequence). Trimming shortened V by 1 base and J by 3 bases, and 12 bases separated the two germline ends. This CDR3 contains 15 residues. The CDR3 bases that were read are TGTGCCAGCAGCTTAGGCCAAGGGGAGTACTATGGC. Its translation is CASSLGQGEYYG. The whole CDR3 protein is CASSLGQGEYYGYTF.

Many counts were recorded for this clone. The read gets to within 3 residues of the CDR3 end, and the germline J gene fills in the rest. The chain carries TRBV2 and TRBJ1-2; tentative D call: TRBD1 (5 bases). With 4 bases removed from V and 5 bases from J, the gap between germline ends came to 14 bases. Germline assignment: CDR1 SNHLY and CDR2 FYNNEI. The CDR3 has 14 residues. The CDR3 spells CASSATGQGYGYTF. Incomplete CDR3 DNA: TGTGCCAGCAGTGCAACAGGTCAAGGTTATGGC.

In its sample, this clone was seen many times. Coverage ceases 3 residues before the CDR3 finishes, and the germline J gene fills in the end. The chain carries TRBV2 and TRBJ2-3, with 7 positions matching TRBD1. Trimming cost V 5 bases and J 4 bases; bases outside gene matches: 6. Germline loops: CDR1 SNHLY, CDR2 FYNNEI. The CDR3 contains 14 residues. Partial CDR3 DNA: TGTGCCAGCAGTTGGCGACAGGGCTCAGATACG. It is translated as CASSWRQGSDT. The CDR3 in its entirety is CASSWRQGSDTQYF.